This T cell receptor (beta chain) originates from a study of shared clonotypes between healthy human individuals. Notes on the study in general: An anticipated effect of sequencing depth on clonotype sharing among donors was recognized.

A remark on this clone: Its antigen is undetermined.

Donors comprised only Caucasian adults living in Nashville, Tennessee. Libraries were prepared by immunoSEQ multiplex PCR; TCRdb keeps only in-frame clonotypes and omits some of them. The sample consists of around 940,000 clones, less than 85% of them appearing once. The germline V gene encodes CDR1 WNHNN and CDR2 SYGVQD (reference sequence). V lost 2 bases to trimming and J lost 7 bases, with 15 bases between them. The CDR3 contains 14 residues. The TCR comes from a man younger than 35 in good health. V is TRBV10-1 and J is TRBJ2-7; D might be TRBD2 (6 bases). Sequenced input: memory CD4+ T cells sorted from blood. Subset described: CD45RA-negative fraction. DNA of the CDR3: TGCGCCAGCAGTGAGGGGGGAGGAGGATGGGAGCAGTACTTC. Translated: CASSEGGGGWEQYF.